The 24 T cell receptor beta chains below were found in one sample sequenced in a study of T cells of healthy individuals. Via MiXCR, TCRdb re-called the 5' RACE reads, giving one row per CDR3 protein. The repertoire has some 69,000 distinct CDR3 sequences, around 15% of them found once; the top ten carry around 5.1%. These receptor sequences come from a human donor in good health.

This clonotype was seen repeatedly, ten times or more. The rearrangement uses TRBV7-9 and TRBJ1-2; D gene uncertain. V was clipped by 1 base and J by 5 bases, with 8 bases between them. CDR1 SEHNR and CDR2 FQNEAQ come from the germline V gene (reference sequence). This CDR3 contains 13 residues. CDR3 in amino acids: CASSLGTLYGYTF. DNA of the CDR3: TGTGCCAGCAGCTTAGGGACCTTATATGGCTACACCTTC.

Many counts were recorded for this clonotype. The V and J genes are TRBV27 and TRBJ2-7; D possibly matches TRBD1 or TRBD2 (5 bases each). The CDR3 length is 16 residues. Germline CDR1 reads MNHEY; CDR2 reads SMNVEV (reference sequence). Between the trimmed V and J ends, which lost 7 bases and 4 bases, there was a span of 23 bases. The CDR3, as DNA: TGTGCCAGCACTCGCACAGGTGAGGGGCCACGTTACGAGCAGTACTTC. Amino acids: CASTRTGEGPRYEQYF.

This clonotype was seen ten or more times. The chain links TRBV5-1 to TRBJ2-7; TRBD2 aligns across 11 bases. In germline, CDR1 is SGHRS, CDR2 YFSETQ. The CDR3 covers 14 residues. The junction had 4 bases not matched to a gene; V was cut back by 4 bases and J by 4 bases. The CDR3, as DNA: TGCGCCAGCAGCCCCGGGACTAGCGGATACGAGCAGTACTTC. It is translated as CASSPGTSGYEQYF.

The chain links TRBV15 to TRBJ2-2; 11 nucleotides agree with TRBD2. The CDR3 consists of 16 residues. Trimming took 5 bases from V and 1 from J; bases not matched to a gene: 3. CDR1 is LNHNV and CDR2 is YYDKDF in the germline V gene (reference sequence). DNA for the CDR3: TGTGCCACCAGCGCCGGGACTAGCGGGAACACCGGGGAGCTGTTTTTT. The encoded protein is CATSAGTSGNTGELFF.

This clonotype was seen more than once but under ten times. The genes are TRBV20-1 and TRBJ2-7, with 8 bases aligning to TRBD2. Germline lookup yields CDR1 DFQATT and CDR2 SNEGSKA (reference sequence). The CDR3 sequence is 13 residues long. Trimming cost V 6 bases and J 3 bases; bases outside gene matches: 7. CDR3 protein: CSATGTSRYEQYF. The CDR3 region has the DNA TGCAGTGCAACCGGGACTAGTCGCTACGAGCAGTACTTC.

This clonotype has a count of ten or more. The V and J genes are TRBV20-1 and TRBJ1-5; D is unresolved. CDR1 is DFQATT, CDR2 SNEGSKA, per germline (reference sequence). V was trimmed by 0 bases and J by 7 bases, leaving 16 bases between them. The CDR3 runs to 15 residues. CDR3 nucleotides: TGCAGTGCTAGAGATCAGGCAGAGCCGGGACAGCCCCAGCATTTT. It encodes CSARDQAEPGQPQHF.

This clonotype was observed at least ten times. The J gene is TRBJ1-1, the V gene TRBV6-2 or TRBV6-3; 8 bases are a match to TRBD1. The CDR3 contains 15 residues. Unmatched junction bases numbered 7, after V lost 7 bases and J lost 0 bases. Germline CDR1 is MNHEY and CDR2 is SVGEGT. CDR3 nucleotides: TGTGCCAGCATTCCGGGACAGGCCATGAACACTGAAGCTTTCTTT. It translates to CASIPGQAMNTEAFF.

This clonotype has at least ten counts. V usage is TRBV7-9 and J usage is TRBJ1-4; no clear D gene. The germline gives CDR1 SEHNR, CDR2 FQNEAQ (reference sequence). V was cut by 4 bases and J by 0 bases, with 12 bases left in between. CDR3 length equals 16 residues. The chain's CDR3 is CASSSYRGATNEKLFF. DNA for the CDR3: TGTGCCAGCAGCTCCTACCGCGGGGCAACTAATGAAAAACTGTTTTTT.

This chain joins TRBV7-2 and TRBJ1-2; 7 bases are shared with TRBD1. Trimming at V came to 4 bases and at J to 6 bases, leaving 8 bases not matched to a gene. The germline V gene has CDR1 SGHTA and CDR2 FQGNSA. This CDR3 is 14 amino acids long. The CDR3 DNA sequence: TGTGCCAGCAGCTCCCTGACAGGGAGGAATGGCTACACCTTC. Its translation is CASSSLTGRNGYTF.

The chain combines TRBV20-1 with TRBJ1-3; tentative D call: TRBD1 (5 bases). Trimming pared 4 bases from V and 4 bases from J, leaving 20 bases between. CDR3 length equals 16 residues. The germline V gene has CDR1 DFQATT and CDR2 SNEGSKA (reference sequence). CDR3 sequence: CSAIQYDLTAGNTIYF. The CDR3 DNA reads TGCAGTGCTATTCAATATGATTTGACAGCAGGAAACACCATATATTTT.

There are many counts of this clonotype. The J gene is TRBJ1-5, the V gene TRBV5-6; 8 nucleotides agree with TRBD1. CDR1 and CDR2 from the germline V gene are SGHDT and YYEEEE. The CDR3 extends over 14 amino acids. The V and J ends lost 1 base and 6 bases, in that order; junction bases with no gene match: 3. The CDR3 here is CASSLWGTGQPQHF. Here the CDR3 DNA reads TGTGCCAGCAGCTTGTGGGGGACAGGTCAGCCCCAGCATTTT.

A few counts support this clonotype. The chain links TRBV28 to TRBJ2-1; 7 bases are shared with TRBD2. With V trimmed by 3 bases and J by 7 bases, 12 bases remained unmatched. Germline V gene sequence: CDR1 MDHEN, CDR2 SYDVKM. CDR3 length: 16 amino acids. The CDR3 DNA is TGTGCCAGCAGTTTTCTCCCAGCGGGAAGAGATAATGAGCAGTTCTTC. Protein product: CASSFLPAGRDNEQFF.

This clonotype was counted ten times or more. The chain recombines TRBV19 with TRBJ2-1, with a tentative D call TRBD2 (5 bases). The CDR3 runs to 12 residues. The ends were cut back, 3 bases at V and 8 bases at J, with 8 bases in the middle. In germline, CDR1 is LNHDA, CDR2 SQIVND (reference sequence). The CDR3, as DNA: TGTGCCAGTAGTATTCCGAGGGATGAGCAGTTCTTC. It yields the protein CASSIPRDEQFF.

This sequence joins TRBV20-1 and TRBJ1-5; 7 bases match TRBD1. V was clipped by 1 base and J by 1 base; unmatched bases: 10. The germline V gene encodes CDR1 DFQATT and CDR2 SNEGSKA (reference sequence). There are 17 residues in the CDR3. The CDR3 DNA reads as TGCAGTGCTAGAGTCAGGGGGGCGTTAACGAGCAATCAGCCCCAGCATTTT. This codes for CSARVRGALTSNQPQHF.

The chain recombines TRBV12-3 or TRBV12-4 with TRBJ2-2; D may correspond to TRBD1 or TRBD2 (5 bases each). There are 16 residues in the CDR3. V was pared by 5 bases and J by 0 bases, with 13 bases between. CDR3 bases: TGTGCCAGCAGTGCTTCGGGGCTAACGAACACCGGGGAGCTGTTTTTT. This translates into CASSASGLTNTGELFF.

This clonotype was detected a few times. This sequence joins TRBV7-2 and TRBJ2-5; 7 bases agree with TRBD2. Germline CDR1 reads SGHTA; CDR2 reads FQGNSA. The CDR3 is 14 amino acids. V shed 7 bases and J 2 bases; nucleotides not matched to a gene: 7. CDR3 DNA: TGTGCCAGCACCCTAGTGGGACTACAAGAGACCCAGTACTTC. It translates to CASTLVGLQETQYF.

This clonotype was counted between two and nine times. This sequence joins TRBV29-1 and TRBJ2-7, with D perhaps TRBD2 (6 bases). The germline gives CDR1 SQVTM, CDR2 ANQGSEA. V was clipped by 3 bases and J by 4 bases, with 13 bases between them. CDR3 length equals 13 residues. DNA of the CDR3: TGCAGCGTTGATGGAGGGAGTTTTTACGAGCAGTACTTC. Its protein product is CSVDGGSFYEQYF.

This clonotype was recorded a few times. This chain connects TRBV20-1 to TRBJ2-7; TRBD2 matches 7 bases. Germline CDR1 and CDR2: DFQATT and SNEGSKA (reference sequence). The CDR3 loop spans 14 amino acids. With 5 bases clipped from V and 5 bases from J, the junction kept 12 bases outside the gene matches. CDR3 protein: CSAWDYLYANEQYF. Here the CDR3 DNA reads TGCAGTGCTTGGGACTACCTCTACGCTAACGAGCAGTACTTC.

This clonotype has ten or more counts. This CDR3 reads CASSPQITGELFF. CDR3 bases: TGTGCCAGCAGCCCCCAGATCACCGGGGAGCTGTTTTTT. The rearrangement links TRBV7-3 to TRBJ2-2; D call uncertain. Germline values: CDR1 SGHTA, CDR2 FQGTGA. The CDR3 has 13 amino acids. Trimming took 5 bases from V and 4 from J, leaving 8 bases between them.

The chain combines TRBV9 with TRBJ2-5, with 8 bases fitting TRBD2. J gave up 7 bases and V 3 bases, and 11 bases lay outside the gene matches. Looked up from germline, CDR1 is SGDLS and CDR2 is YYNGEE. The CDR3 loop spans 15 amino acids. In DNA form, the CDR3 reads TGTGCCAGCAGCGGAGCCCGGACTAGCAGAGGGACCCAGTACTTC. Translating it yields CASSGARTSRGTQYF.

This clonotype was observed a few times. The chain combines TRBV5-1 with TRBJ2-7; TRBD1 agrees at 11 bases. The CDR3 has 16 residues. CDR1 and CDR2 (germline): SGHRS, YFSETQ. The V gene end was trimmed by 5 bases and the J gene end by 6 bases; junction bases not matched to a gene: 13. CDR3 sequence: CASRAYGGTGGIEQYF. The DNA of the CDR3 is TGCGCCAGCAGGGCCTATGGCGGGACAGGGGGGATCGAGCAGTACTTC.

In this sample, this clonotype turned up many times. The chain joins TRBV4-1 to TRBJ1-2; TRBD1 agrees at 7 bases. The ends lost 6 bases at V and 2 bases at J; junction bases unmatched: 12. The CDR3 has 16 residues. Looked up from germline, CDR1 is MGHRA and CDR2 is YSYEKL. The CDR3 spells CASSPTSGQTNYGYTF. DNA of the CDR3: TGCGCCAGCAGTCCCACTTCGGGACAGACAAACTATGGCTACACCTTC.

This clonotype was detected many times. This chain joins TRBV4-1 and TRBJ2-6, with D perhaps matching TRBD1 (6 bases). The V end was cut by 0 bases, the J end by 0 bases, with 18 bases between. The germline gives CDR1 MGHRA, CDR2 YSYEKL. CDR3 length: 20 residues. The CDR3: CASSQDPGTLVRSGANVLTF. In nucleotides, the CDR3 is TGCGCCAGCAGCCAAGATCCCGGGACACTAGTACGCTCTGGGGCCAACGTCCTGACTTTC.

A few counts support this clonotype. This rearrangement joins TRBV2 to TRBJ1-5, with D maybe TRBD1 (6 bases). The germline gives CDR1 SNHLY, CDR2 FYNNEI. The length of the CDR3 is 12 residues. V was cut by 6 bases and J by 7 bases, with 10 bases left in between. The CDR3 DNA follows: TGTGCCAGCAGAGCAGGGGAACAGCCCCAGCATTTT. This translates into CASRAGEQPQHF. The whole variable domain, filled in from reference TRBV2 and TRBJ1-5, reads EPEVTQTPSHQVTQMGQEVILRCVPISNHLYFYWYRQILGQKVEFLVSFYNNEISEKSEIFDDQFSVERPDGSNFTLKIRSTKLEDSAMYFCASRAGEQPQHFGDGTRLSIL.